Shown below are 3 T cell receptor beta chains from a single sample sequenced in a study of response to subunit inactivated influenza vaccine. TCRdb ran MiXCR on the RT-PCR reads and lists one entry per CDR3 protein. The sample holds around 790,000 distinct CDR3 sequences, around 20% seen once. Sequencing used PBMCs from blood, obtained roughly 5 days after vaccination. Receptors originate from a man aged 50 to 59 who received an inactivated influenza vaccine.

This clonotype occurred many times. The rearrangement joins TRBV11-1 to TRBJ2-7; 9 nucleotides match TRBD1. This CDR3 is 14 amino acids long. Germline V gene lookup returns CDR1 SGHAT and CDR2 FQDESV (reference sequence). The V and J ends lost 7 bases and 2 bases, in that order; junction bases with no gene match: 6. This chain's CDR3 is CASTPGQGPYEQYF. The CDR3 bases are TGTGCCAGCACCCCGGGACAGGGACCCTACGAGCAGTACTTC.

This clonotype was seen a handful of times. The V call is TRBV5-1, the J call TRBJ2-7, with unresolved D. The germline CDR1 and CDR2 sequences are SGHRS and YFSETQ. The CDR3 consists of 13 residues. Trimming pared 5 bases from V and 2 bases from J, leaving 11 bases between. In nucleotides, the CDR3 is TGCGCCAGCAGATTCGAGGATCCCTACGAGCAGTACTTC. Amino acid sequence: CASRFEDPYEQYF.

This sequence joins TRBV6-5 and TRBJ2-5; the D gene is possibly TRBD2 (7 bases). Germline V gives CDR1 MNHEY, CDR2 SVGAGI. The CDR3 is 15 amino acids. V lost 0 bases to trimming and J lost 5 bases, with 13 bases between them. This chain's CDR3 is CASSYSAGAGETQYF. The CDR3 DNA is TGTGCCAGCAGTTACTCGGCGGGGGCAGGGGAGACCCAGTACTTC.